Presented here are 27 T cell receptor beta chains from one specimen sequenced in a study of cytomegalovirus exposure and HLA in healthy donors. Clones were read by immunoSEQ multiplex PCR, and TCRdb kept only the in-frame ones, dropping some. The sample records roughly 220,000 clones, 75% to 90% being singletons. The sequenced sample consisted of PBMCs. These receptors were collected from a woman in her 30s in good health and CMV-seropositive.

The chain couples TRBV5-1 to TRBJ2-1; 10 nucleotides match TRBD2. The V and J ends lost 0 bases and 4 bases, in that order; junction bases with no gene match: 4. CDR1 SGHRS and CDR2 YFSETQ come from the germline V gene. The CDR3 contains 16 residues. The CDR3 reads CASSLAPAGGYNEQFF. DNA of the CDR3: TGCGCCAGCAGCTTGGCCCCAGCGGGGGGGTACAATGAGCAGTTCTTC.

V gene TRBV5-1 combines with J gene TRBJ1-2, with 10 nucleotides matching TRBD1. The J segment lost 4 bases and the V segment lost 7 bases, leaving 10 bases of the junction unmatched. This CDR3 contains 15 residues. Germline assignment: CDR1 SGHRS and CDR2 YFSETQ. The CDR3 bases are TGCGCCAGCGGCCCTGACAGGGGGCTCGGCTATGGCTACACCTTC. The encoded protein is CASGPDRGLGYGYTF.

The gene calls are TRBV4-1 and TRBJ2-7, with D possibly TRBD1 on 6 matching bases. V lost 4 bases and J lost 6, with 16 bases in between. Germline V gives CDR1 MGHRA, CDR2 YSYEKL. CDR3 size: 14 residues. The CDR3, as DNA: TGCGCCAGCAGCCGTGACAGGCCCCCATCCGAGCAGTACTTC. The encoded protein is CASSRDRPPSEQYF.

The V gene is TRBV27, the J gene TRBJ1-5; D call uncertain. V was shortened by 0 bases and J by 3 bases, with 9 bases between the two germline ends. The CDR3 loop spans 15 amino acids. Germline V gene sequence: CDR1 MNHEY, CDR2 SMNVEV (reference sequence). CDR3 DNA: TGTGCCAGCAGTTTATCGATCGGGGTCAATCAGCCCCAGCATTTT. It translates to CASSLSIGVNQPQHF.

The chain has TRBV25-1 and TRBJ1-2; 7 nucleotides agree with TRBD1. V gave up 5 bases and J gave up 7 bases; unmatched junction bases: 7. This CDR3 has 13 residues. Germline V gene data show CDR1 as MGHDK and CDR2 as SYGVNS. The CDR3 DNA sequence: TGTGCCAGCAGTCCACAACCAGGGGGTGGCTACACCTTC. It yields the protein CASSPQPGGGYTF.

On this clone itself: The junction does not match germline at one end; this may be a read error. This chain links TRBV10-1 with TRBJ2-7; 7 nucleotides agree with TRBD2. CDR3 size: 13 residues. The V gene's germline CDR1 is WNHNN and CDR2 SYGVQD (reference sequence). The CDR3 is CASSTAGGLVVHF. CDR3 DNA: TGCGCCAGCAGTACAGCTGGTGGACTAGTCGTACACTTC.

This chain links TRBV5-1 with TRBJ2-3; D ambiguous. Germline lookup yields CDR1 SGHRS and CDR2 YFSETQ. This CDR3 has 13 residues. Trimming took off 2 bases at V and 6 bases at J, with 10 bases between the two ends. CDR3 region: CASSLRLVDTQYF. The CDR3 DNA reads TGCGCCAGCAGCTTAAGATTGGTTGATACGCAGTATTTT.

This chain's CDR3 is CASSGDRGGYTF. The DNA for the CDR3 is TGTGCCAGCAGCGGGGACAGGGGCGGCTACACCTTC. J is TRBJ1-2 and V is TRBV11-3; the match to TRBD1 covers 10 bases. The J segment lost 8 bases and the V segment lost 5 bases, leaving 2 bases of the junction unmatched. The length of the CDR3 is 12 residues. CDR1 is SGHNT and CDR2 is YENEEA in the germline V gene.

The chain links TRBV27 to TRBJ2-7; the match to TRBD2 covers 11 bases. CDR3 length: 16 residues. Germline V gives CDR1 MNHEY, CDR2 SMNVEV (reference sequence). J lost 7 bases, V lost 3 bases, and 11 bases had no gene match. The CDR3 bases are TGTGCCAGCAGTTTTTCCTTTAGCGGGAGGGCCCGGGAGCAGTACTTC. Protein sequence: CASSFSFSGRAREQYF.

The genes are TRBV7-9 and TRBJ1-3; D is ambiguous. The V and J ends lost 4 bases and 4 bases respectively, with 5 bases between them. Per the germline V gene, CDR1 is SEHNR and CDR2 is FQNEAQ (reference sequence). The CDR3 spans 12 residues. This CDR3 reads CASSSRGNTIYF. CDR3 sequence (DNA): TGTGCCAGCAGCTCGCGGGGAAACACCATATATTTT.

V and J are TRBV5-4 and TRBJ2-2; D not resolved. V shed 4 bases and J shed 6 bases, with 10 bases lying between them. Germline CDR1 reads SGHNT; CDR2 reads YYREEE (reference sequence). This CDR3 has 13 residues. The CDR3 DNA reads as TGTGCCAGCAGCCCCCGGACCGCCGGGGAGCTGTTTTTT. This sequence encodes CASSPRTAGELFF.

V gene TRBV10-2 combines with J gene TRBJ1-2, with D unclear. This CDR3 has 13 residues. Trimming left V 1 base short and J 8 bases short, with 11 bases between. Germline V gene data show CDR1 as WSHSY and CDR2 as SAAADI. The CDR3 reads CASSEWVQEGYTF. CDR3 DNA sequence: TGCGCCAGCAGTGAGTGGGTGCAGGAAGGCTACACCTTC.

V is TRBV15 and J is TRBJ2-7; 9 positions match TRBD1. Unmatched junction bases numbered 4, after V lost 0 bases and J lost 4 bases. Germline CDR1 reads LNHNV; CDR2 reads YYDKDF (reference sequence). The CDR3 extends over 15 amino acids. CDR3 region: CATSRDPGQGYEQYF. CDR3 in DNA: TGTGCCACCAGCAGAGATCCCGGACAGGGGTACGAGCAGTACTTC.

The V and J genes are TRBV5-1 and TRBJ2-7; possible D gene TRBD1, 5 bases. Trimming took off 4 bases at V and 1 base at J, with 21 bases between the two ends. In germline, CDR1 is SGHRS, CDR2 YFSETQ. CDR3 length: 17 amino acids. The CDR3 region is CASSIGPTAGMSYEQYF. The CDR3 region has the DNA TGCGCCAGCAGCATTGGACCCACCGCAGGGATGTCCTACGAGCAGTACTTC. Drawing the rest from reference TRBV5-1 and TRBJ2-7, the complete variable domain is KAGVTQTPRYLIKTRGQQVTLSCSPISGHRSVSWYQQTPGQGLQFLFEYFSETQRNKGNFPGRFSGRQFSNSRSEMNVSTLELGDSALYLCASSIGPTAGMSYEQYFGPGTRLTVT.

The chain uses TRBV13 and TRBJ2-7; 7 bases line up with TRBD1. Germline CDR1 PRHDT, CDR2 FYEKMQ (reference sequence). The CDR3 covers 16 residues. Unmatched junction bases numbered 17, after V lost 5 bases and J lost 7 bases. The CDR3 spells CASSRRNPDRVGEQYF. For the CDR3, the DNA is TGTGCCAGCAGCAGGCGAAACCCCGACAGGGTAGGGGAGCAGTACTTC.

The gene calls are TRBV6-5 and TRBJ2-4; unclear D gene. This CDR3 spans 14 amino acids. Between the trimmed V and J ends, which lost 0 bases and 6 bases, there was a span of 9 bases. The germline CDR1 and CDR2 sequences are MNHEY and SVGAGI. The DNA of the CDR3 is TGTGCCAGCAGTTACTCAATTGCGCCAAACATTCAGTACTTC. It encodes CASSYSIAPNIQYF.

J is TRBJ1-2 and V is TRBV9, with a weak D call TRBD1 (6 bases). V dropped 3 bases and J dropped 2 bases, with 14 bases sitting between them. The CDR3 totals 15 residues. Germline assignment: CDR1 SGDLS and CDR2 YYNGEE. The CDR3 sequence is CASSESGGANYGYTF. The CDR3 nucleotides are TGTGCCAGCAGCGAAAGCGGGGGGGCCAACTATGGCTACACCTTC.

V is TRBV4-1 and J is TRBJ1-2; possible D gene TRBD1, 6 bases. Germline V gene lookup returns CDR1 MGHRA and CDR2 YSYEKL. The CDR3 runs 13 residues. The ends were cut back, 1 base at V and 8 bases at J, with 11 bases in the middle. Here the CDR3 DNA reads TGCGCCAGCAGCCAAGGTCCCAGGGGCGGCTACACCTTC. Translating gives CASSQGPRGGYTF.

This clone was seen a few times. The J gene is TRBJ1-3, the V gene TRBV28, with 7 nucleotides matching TRBD1. V lost 6 bases to trimming and J lost 1 base; unmatched junction nucleotides: 3. The CDR3 has 14 residues. Germline V gives CDR1 MDHEN, CDR2 SYDVKM. The CDR3 sequence: CASSPGGSGNTIYF. The CDR3 bases are TGTGCCAGCAGCCCAGGGGGGTCTGGAAACACCATATATTTT.

The genes are TRBV4-1 and TRBJ1-2; unclear D gene. Trimming pared 1 base from V and 4 bases from J, leaving 16 bases between. Germline CDR1 and CDR2: MGHRA and YSYEKL. The CDR3 has 16 amino acids. CDR3 DNA: TGCGCCAGCAGCCAAGGTCCGCGGAGTCCTCTCTATGGCTACACCTTC. It specifies CASSQGPRSPLYGYTF.

The V call is TRBV10-2, the J call TRBJ2-7; D is unclear. CDR1 is WSHSY and CDR2 is SAAADI in the germline V gene. V was pared by 8 bases and J by 1 base, with 9 bases between. This CDR3 is 12 amino acids long. In DNA, the CDR3 is TGCGCCAGCCAGACTGAATCCTACGAGCAGTACTTC. As protein: CASQTESYEQYF.

This clone was seen a handful of times. The chain carries TRBV28 and TRBJ2-7, with TRBD2 as a possible D gene (6 bases). The germline V gene has CDR1 MDHEN and CDR2 SYDVKM. The CDR3 has 15 amino acids. V lost 9 bases to trimming and J lost 0 bases, with 18 bases between them. The CDR3 DNA sequence: TGTGCCAGTACCTACTCGAGACTAGTCTCCTACGAGCAGTACTTC. Its translation is CASTYSRLVSYEQYF.

The chain combines TRBV4-1 with TRBJ2-3; 11 nucleotides agree with TRBD2. CDR3 length: 17 residues. CDR1 is MGHRA, CDR2 YSYEKL, per germline. Unmatched junction bases numbered 9, after V lost 4 bases and J lost 3 bases. CDR3 bases: TGCGCCAGCAGCCCCACCCGGGTAGCGGGAGGGACAGATACGCAGTATTTT. As protein: CASSPTRVAGGTDTQYF.

The rearrangement joins TRBV7-6 to TRBJ2-7; D is unresolved. This CDR3 comprises 15 residues. Germline V lookup: CDR1 SGHVS, CDR2 FNYEAQ. V gave up 5 bases and J gave up 5 bases, with 19 bases separating them. CDR3 amino acids: CASSLRVLVRNEQYF. The CDR3 DNA is TGTGCCAGCAGCCTACGGGTGTTGGTAAGGAACGAGCAGTACTTC.

CDR3 sequence (DNA): TGTGCCAGCAGCGTAGGAAATAGCCAAGAGACCCAGTACTTC. It specifies CASSVGNSQETQYF. The chain carries TRBV9 and TRBJ2-5; D remains ambiguous. CDR3 length equals 14 residues. In germline, CDR1 is SGDLS, CDR2 YYNGEE. Trimming cost V 0 bases and J 1 base, with 7 bases left between them. The full variable domain, in which reference TRBV9 and TRBJ2-5 provide the parts outside the CDR3, is DSGVTQTPKHLITATGQRVTLRCSPRSGDLSVYWYQQSLDQGLQFLIQYYNGEERAKGNILERFSAQQFPDLHSELNLSSLELGDSALYFCASSVGNSQETQYFGPGTRLLVL.

The chain joins TRBV6-5 to TRBJ2-1; no clear D. The CDR3 length is 13 residues. CDR1 is MNHEY and CDR2 is SVGAGI in the germline V gene. V was pared by 0 bases and J by 6 bases, with 6 bases between. CDR3 DNA: TGTGCCAGCAGTTACTCGGTAGGCAATGAGCAGTTCTTC. Amino acids: CASSYSVGNEQFF.

The J gene is TRBJ2-7, the V gene TRBV6-5; a possible D gene is TRBD2 (5 bases). This CDR3 spans 14 amino acids. Germline V gene data show CDR1 as MNHEY and CDR2 as SVGAGI. Trimming took off 5 bases at V and 3 bases at J, with 14 bases between the two ends. CDR3: CASSQTDSSYEQYF. The CDR3, as DNA: TGTGCCAGCAGTCAAACGGACTCTAGCTACGAGCAGTACTTC.